This T cell receptor (beta chain) was observed in a study of human T cells and chemical hapten exposure. As for the study in general: Recorded diagnoses among the mostly female patients were alopecia areata, totalis or universalis.

This clonotype was recorded at least ten times. Antigen specificity is unknown. MiXCR, applied by TCRdb to the RACE reads, yields one record per CDR3 protein. The sample has more than 80,000 distinct CDR3 sequences, under 9% seen once. Points from the study as a whole: Clustering by CDR3 similarity yielded significantly more large clusters from expanded TCRs than controls.

The CDR3 consists of 13 residues. Trimming removed 6 bases from V and 3 bases from J, with 11 bases in between. This sample's time point: patch test 1, 2 weeks after DPC sensitization. Described treatment: therapeutic diphenylcyclopropenone sensitization with weekly scalp DPC. The drawing of blood occurred before each patch test was applied. V usage is TRBV12-3 or TRBV12-4 and J usage is TRBJ1-2; D might be TRBD1 (5 bases). Sequenced material: whole blood, taken in connection with sensitization to the hapten diphenylcyclopropenone (DPC). This TCR derives from a woman in her 30s with alopecia areata. Some clones in this sample may be carry-over from other donors' samples. The CDR3 loop reads CASSLGGDYGYTF. The CDR3, as DNA: TGTGCCAGCAGCCTGGGGGGTGACTATGGCTACACCTTC.